The 32 T cell receptor beta chains listed next were all sequenced from one sample in a study of blood T cell repertoires in COVID-19. The table came from immunoSEQ multiplex PCR; TCRdb's copy has only in-frame clones and leaves some out. The table shows under 200,000 clones, with roughly 87% occurring only once. The sample comprised PBMCs or T cells enriched from blood (not recorded which). The receptors come from a man aged 45 to 65 who had recovered from COVID-19.

In this sample, this clone turned up many times. The rearrangement links TRBV24-1 to TRBJ2-1; no reliable D call. The CDR3 spans 11 residues. Germline assignment: CDR1 KGHDR and CDR2 SFDVKD. V was cut by 5 bases and J by 7 bases, with 5 bases left in between. The CDR3 region has the DNA TGTGCCACCAGTGTCGGGAATGAGCAGTTCTTC. Residues: CATSVGNEQFF.

The chain carries TRBV29-1 and TRBJ2-5; 7 nucleotides match TRBD2. The germline V gene encodes CDR1 SQVTM and CDR2 ANQGSEA. With 5 bases clipped from V and 5 bases from J, the junction kept 5 bases outside the gene matches. The CDR3 covers 12 residues. This CDR3 reads CSVPTGGETQYF. The CDR3 DNA reads as TGCAGCGTTCCTACGGGAGGTGAGACCCAGTACTTC.

The chain has TRBV28 and TRBJ1-2; D is possibly TRBD1 (5 bases). Germline V gene sequence: CDR1 MDHEN, CDR2 SYDVKM. Trimming removed 7 bases at V and 2 bases at J, with 8 bases between. The CDR3 consists of 12 residues. CDR3 sequence: CASIGGNYGYTF. The DNA of the CDR3 is TGTGCCAGCATTGGGGGGAACTATGGCTACACCTTC.

The V call is TRBV2, the J call TRBJ2-3, with 7 nucleotides matching TRBD1. Germline loops: CDR1 SNHLY, CDR2 FYNNEI. Trimming at V came to 8 bases and at J to 2 bases, leaving 10 bases not matched to a gene. This CDR3 has 15 amino acids. The CDR3 coding sequence is TGTGCCAGCGAACCGAGCAGGGGGACCACAGATACGCAGTATTTT. This gives the protein CASEPSRGTTDTQYF.

V gene TRBV5-1 combines with J gene TRBJ1-2; D possibly corresponds to TRBD1 (6 bases). V was pared by 0 bases and J by 4 bases, with 10 bases between. This CDR3 is 14 amino acids long. In germline, CDR1 is SGHRS, CDR2 YFSETQ. The CDR3 DNA reads as TGCGCCAGCAGCTTGGACGGACAGATCTATGGCTACACCTTC. Protein sequence: CASSLDGQIYGYTF.

This chain uses TRBV3-1 (or the pseudogene TRBV3-2) with TRBJ2-1; TRBD2 agrees at 8 bases. The length of the CDR3 is 16 residues. Germline-derived CDR1 and CDR2 are LGHDT and YNNKEL (reference sequence). The V and J ends lost 0 bases and 9 bases, in that order; junction bases with no gene match: 10. The CDR3 coding sequence is TGTGCCAGCAGCCAAGAGGAGGTAGCGGGACCAAGTGAGCAGTTCTTC. Translated: CASSQEEVAGPSEQFF.

The genes are TRBV5-1 and TRBJ2-7; 10 bases agree with TRBD2. Germline CDR1 SGHRS, CDR2 YFSETQ. The V segment lost 4 bases and the J segment 5 bases; nucleotides outside the gene matches: 12. This CDR3 spans 16 amino acids. CDR3 sequence: CASSPPGLAGVNEQYF. CDR3 nucleotides: TGCGCCAGCAGCCCCCCTGGGCTAGCGGGAGTCAACGAGCAGTACTTC. Combining the CDR3 with reference TRBV5-1 and TRBJ2-7 gives the whole variable domain KAGVTQTPRYLIKTRGQQVTLSCSPISGHRSVSWYQQTPGQGLQFLFEYFSETQRNKGNFPGRFSGRQFSNSRSEMNVSTLELGDSALYLCASSPPGLAGVNEQYFGPGTRLTVT.

V and J are TRBV29-1 and TRBJ2-4; a weak D match, TRBD2 (5 bases). Germline-derived CDR1 and CDR2 are SQVTM and ANQGSEA. Trimming shortened V by 4 bases and J by 3 bases, and 16 bases separated the two germline ends. This CDR3 contains 15 residues. The CDR3 protein is CSVVDRGIVKNIQYF. For the CDR3, the DNA is TGCAGCGTTGTTGACCGGGGTATAGTCAAAAACATTCAGTACTTC.

The CDR3: CAISLDRAGNTIYF. Written as DNA, the CDR3 is TGTGCCATCAGCCTCGACAGGGCTGGAAACACCATATATTTT. V is TRBV10-3 and J is TRBJ1-3, with 7 bases matching TRBD1. V was pared by 6 bases and J by 2 bases, with 4 bases of the junction left unmatched. Germline CDR1 and CDR2: ENHRY and SYGVKD. CDR3 length: 14 residues.

V is TRBV5-1 and J is TRBJ2-7; TRBD1 agrees at 10 bases. The CDR3 spans 14 residues. Per germline, CDR1 SGHRS and CDR2 YFSETQ. The V and J ends lost 0 bases and 3 bases, in that order; junction bases with no gene match: 0. CDR3 nucleotides: TGCGCCAGCAGCTTGGGGGACAGGGGCTACGAGCAGTACTTC. This translates into CASSLGDRGYEQYF.

The J gene is TRBJ2-7, the V gene TRBV5-1; 10 bases agree with TRBD1. V dropped 4 bases and J dropped 4; count of bases not matched to a gene: 5. Germline CDR1 and CDR2: SGHRS and YFSETQ. This CDR3 has 14 amino acids. The CDR3 bases are TGCGCCAGCAGCCCCCGGGACAGGGGTTACGAGCAGTACTTC. It yields the protein CASSPRDRGYEQYF.

The chain is built from TRBV6-5 and TRBJ2-7; possibly TRBD1 for D (6 bases). Trimming removed 6 bases at V and 3 bases at J, with 15 bases between. Germline loops: CDR1 MNHEY, CDR2 SVGAGI. The CDR3 contains 14 residues. The CDR3 region has the DNA TGTGCCAGCAGCTTCGGGACACCTTTCTACGAGCAGTACTTC. This gives the protein CASSFGTPFYEQYF.

The genes are TRBV5-6 and TRBJ2-1; tentative D call: TRBD2 (5 bases). The germline V gene encodes CDR1 SGHDT and CDR2 YYEEEE. This CDR3 region has 17 residues. V was shortened by 2 bases and J by 3 bases, with 18 bases between the two germline ends. DNA of the CDR3: TGTGCCAGCAGCTTATTGTACGAGGGTCTAAACTACAATGAGCAGTTCTTC. It yields the protein CASSLLYEGLNYNEQFF. Based on the CDR3 plus reference TRBV5-6 and TRBJ2-1, the full variable domain is DAGVTQSPTHLIKTRGQQVTLRCSPKSGHDTVSWYQQALGQGPQFIFQYYEEEERQRGNFPDRFSGHQFPNYSSELNVNALLLGDSALYLCASSLLYEGLNYNEQFFGPGTRLTVL.

The chain carries TRBV10-3 and TRBJ1-2; the D gene is possibly TRBD1 (6 bases). The CDR3 runs 16 residues. Trimming took off 2 bases at V and 2 bases at J, with 15 bases between the two ends. CDR1 is ENHRY, CDR2 SYGVKD, per germline. In DNA, the CDR3 is TGTGCCATCAGTGAGGGGGGGGGCCAAAGGAACTATGGCTACACCTTC. It specifies CAISEGGGQRNYGYTF.

CDR3 protein: CASSPISWGAGDYGYTF. The CDR3 DNA is TGTGCCAGCAGCCCCATCTCGTGGGGAGCAGGTGACTATGGCTACACCTTC. This chain uses TRBV5-6 with TRBJ1-2; D remains unclear. V lost 4 bases and J 3 bases, leaving 22 bases between the germline ends. The CDR3 loop spans 17 amino acids. From germline, CDR1 is SGHDT and CDR2 YYEEEE. The whole variable domain, filled in from reference TRBV5-6 and TRBJ1-2, reads DAGVTQSPTHLIKTRGQQVTLRCSPKSGHDTVSWYQQALGQGPQFIFQYYEEEERQRGNFPDRFSGHQFPNYSSELNVNALLLGDSALYLCASSPISWGAGDYGYTFGSGTRLTVV.

The V gene is TRBV5-1, the J gene TRBJ2-2, with D tentatively TRBD1 (6 bases). The CDR3 has 14 amino acids. Trimming pared 0 bases from V and 4 bases from J, leaving 7 bases between. Germline-derived CDR1 and CDR2 are SGHRS and YFSETQ. The CDR3 DNA reads as TGCGCCAGCAGCTTGGCAGGGGCCACCGGGGAGCTGTTTTTT. Protein: CASSLAGATGELFF.

The chain combines TRBV28 with TRBJ1-2; D gene ambiguous. Per the germline V gene, CDR1 is MDHEN and CDR2 is SYDVKM. The germline V and J ends were trimmed by 4 bases and 4 bases, with 13 bases remaining between them. The CDR3 sequence is 14 residues long. This chain's CDR3 is CASSSPGISYGYTF. The CDR3 nucleotides read TGTGCCAGCAGTTCTCCGGGTATTAGCTATGGCTACACCTTC.

The chain has TRBV7-8 and TRBJ2-7; a weak D match, TRBD2 (6 bases). The CDR3 spans 15 residues. The V end lost 1 base, the J end lost 5 bases, and 15 bases lay between the germline ends. Germline CDR1 reads SGHVS; CDR2 reads FQNEAQ. The CDR3 sequence: CASSLGFGGRNEQYF. The CDR3 DNA follows: TGTGCCAGCAGCTTAGGATTCGGGGGACGGAACGAGCAGTACTTC.

This chain links TRBV5-4 with TRBJ2-7, with 11 bases matching TRBD2. Germline trimming cut 3 bases from V and 2 bases from J; bases unmatched to any gene: 4. In germline, CDR1 is SGHNT, CDR2 YYREEE (reference sequence). The CDR3 spans 15 residues. CDR3 region: CASSWGSGGAYEQYF. DNA of the CDR3: TGTGCCAGCAGCTGGGGTAGCGGGGGGGCCTACGAGCAGTACTTC.

This clone was counted a single time. This rearrangement joins TRBV5-1 to TRBJ2-1, with D tentatively TRBD2 (5 bases). Germline V CDR1 and CDR2: SGHRS, YFSETQ. The CDR3 has 12 amino acids. V lost 4 bases and J 5 bases, leaving 7 bases between the germline ends. The CDR3 DNA is TGCGCCAGCAGCCTCGGGGACAATGAGCAGTTCTTC. This sequence encodes CASSLGDNEQFF.

This chain connects TRBV19 to TRBJ1-2; 10 nucleotides match TRBD1. In germline, CDR1 is LNHDA, CDR2 SQIVND (reference sequence). The CDR3 spans 16 residues. V dropped 5 bases and J dropped 2; count of bases not matched to a gene: 8. CDR3 in amino acids: CASSRPGQGRNYGYTF. CDR3 coding DNA: TGTGCCAGTAGTCGACCGGGACAGGGGAGAAACTATGGCTACACCTTC.

V is TRBV10-1 and J is TRBJ2-2; TRBD1 aligns across 8 bases. V lost 4 bases to trimming and J lost 1 base; unmatched junction nucleotides: 8. Germline CDR1 WNHNN, CDR2 SYGVQD (reference sequence). This CDR3 contains 17 residues. The DNA of the CDR3 is TGCGCCAGCAGTGGCGCCACCGGGACAGGGAACACCGGGGAGCTGTTTTTT. As protein: CASSGATGTGNTGELFF.

This chain joins TRBV29-1 and TRBJ2-1; tentative D call: TRBD2 (6 bases). Per the germline V gene, CDR1 is SQVTM and CDR2 is ANQGSEA. Trimming took off 7 bases at V and 0 bases at J, with 16 bases between the two ends. The CDR3 has 15 amino acids. CDR3 DNA: TGCAGCGGCCGGGGGTTAGGGAGCTCCTACAATGAGCAGTTCTTC. The encoded protein is CSGRGLGSSYNEQFF.

The rearrangement links TRBV7-6 to TRBJ1-1, with D possibly matching TRBD1 (5 bases). Trimming stripped 1 base from V and 0 bases from J, with 6 bases between. Germline-derived CDR1 and CDR2 are SGHVS and FNYEAQ. The CDR3 totals 14 residues. The CDR3: CASSLGRVNTEAFF. The CDR3 coding sequence is TGTGCCAGCAGCTTAGGCAGGGTGAACACTGAAGCTTTCTTT.

The chain recombines TRBV24-1 with TRBJ2-1, with 12 positions matching TRBD2. Trimming removed 5 bases from V and 4 bases from J; junction bases left unmatched: 11. CDR3 length: 18 residues. Germline V CDR1 and CDR2: KGHDR, SFDVKD. The CDR3 region is CATSVASGGAMLYNEQFF. The DNA for the CDR3 is TGTGCCACCAGTGTTGCTAGCGGGGGGGCGATGCTTTACAATGAGCAGTTCTTC.

The CDR3 region has the DNA TGTGCCAGCAGCTTGGAGCGGGGGGCGGGCACAGATACGCAGTATTTT. Translated, it gives CASSLERGAGTDTQYF. This sequence joins TRBV5-5 and TRBJ2-3; 9 nucleotides agree with TRBD2. Germline assignment: CDR1 SGHKS and CDR2 YYEKEE (reference sequence). The CDR3 has 16 residues. Trimming took 0 bases from V and 1 from J; bases not matched to a gene: 3. Combining the CDR3 with reference TRBV5-5 and TRBJ2-3 gives the whole variable domain DAGVTQSPTHLIKTRGQQVTLRCSPISGHKSVSWYQQVLGQGPQFIFQYYEKEERGRGNFPDRFSARQFPNYSSELNVNALLLGDSALYLCASSLERGAGTDTQYFGPGTRLTVL.

This chain connects TRBV28 to TRBJ2-1; 9 bases map to TRBD1. V trimming: 6 bases; J trimming: 5 bases; junction bases outside the gene matches: 8. Germline loops: CDR1 MDHEN, CDR2 SYDVKM. CDR3 length equals 15 residues. In nucleotides, the CDR3 is TGTGCCAGCAGCCCAGCCGGGACAGGGCACAATGAGCAGTTCTTC. It specifies CASSPAGTGHNEQFF. Full variable domain (remainder filled in from reference TRBV28 and TRBJ2-1): DVKVTQSSRYLVKRTGEKVFLECVQDMDHENMFWYRQDPGLGLRLIYFSYDVKMKEKGDIPEGYSVSREKKERFSLILESASTNQTSMYLCASSPAGTGHNEQFFGPGTRLTVL.

The genes are TRBV11-2 and TRBJ2-7; 7 bases are a match to TRBD1. The CDR3 totals 15 residues. V shed 4 bases and J 2 bases; nucleotides not matched to a gene: 8. Per the germline V gene, CDR1 is SGHAT and CDR2 is FQNNGV. For the CDR3, the DNA is TGTGCCAGCAGCTCCCGACAGGGCCCCACCTACGAGCAGTACTTC. This gives the protein CASSSRQGPTYEQYF. The full variable domain, in which reference TRBV11-2 and TRBJ2-7 provide the parts outside the CDR3, is EAGVAQSPRYKIIEKRQSVAFWCNPISGHATLYWYQQILGQGPKLLIQFQNNGVVDDSQLPKDRFSAERLKGVDSTLKIQPAKLEDSAVYLCASSSRQGPTYEQYFGPGTRLTVT.

This clone was observed a few times. V gene TRBV29-1 combines with J gene TRBJ1-2; D call uncertain. CDR1 SQVTM and CDR2 ANQGSEA come from the germline V gene. Trimming stripped 6 bases from V and 2 bases from J, with 13 bases between. The CDR3 consists of 13 residues. As DNA, the CDR3 is TGCAGCGTCGCAGAACAGACCAACTATGGCTACACCTTC. The encoded protein is CSVAEQTNYGYTF.

The chain employs TRBV27 and TRBJ2-3, with TRBD2 matching over 15 bases. Germline assignment: CDR1 MNHEY and CDR2 SMNVEV (reference sequence). CDR3 length: 19 amino acids. Trimming cost V 7 bases and J 1 base; bases outside gene matches: 12. The CDR3 spells CASTPGLAGGQRGTDTQYF. The CDR3 DNA is TGTGCCAGCACCCCAGGACTAGCGGGGGGGCAGCGGGGCACAGATACGCAGTATTTT.

This chain connects TRBV15 to TRBJ1-1; unclear D gene. The V gene's germline CDR1 is LNHNV and CDR2 YYDKDF (reference sequence). The CDR3 consists of 13 residues. Deletions cut 0 bases from V and 4 bases from J, with 6 bases between. The CDR3 sequence: CATSRDRPTEAFF. In DNA form, the CDR3 reads TGTGCCACCAGCAGAGATCGTCCCACTGAAGCTTTCTTT.

This chain links TRBV30 with TRBJ1-5; TRBD1 might be the D (5 bases). The CDR3 covers 16 residues. Germline V lookup: CDR1 GTSNPN, CDR2 SVGIG (reference sequence). V dropped 3 bases and J dropped 0 bases, with 15 bases sitting between them. The chain's CDR3 is CAWSPIGGNSNQPQHF. The DNA of the CDR3 is TGTGCCTGGAGCCCAATTGGGGGGAATAGCAATCAGCCCCAGCATTTT.